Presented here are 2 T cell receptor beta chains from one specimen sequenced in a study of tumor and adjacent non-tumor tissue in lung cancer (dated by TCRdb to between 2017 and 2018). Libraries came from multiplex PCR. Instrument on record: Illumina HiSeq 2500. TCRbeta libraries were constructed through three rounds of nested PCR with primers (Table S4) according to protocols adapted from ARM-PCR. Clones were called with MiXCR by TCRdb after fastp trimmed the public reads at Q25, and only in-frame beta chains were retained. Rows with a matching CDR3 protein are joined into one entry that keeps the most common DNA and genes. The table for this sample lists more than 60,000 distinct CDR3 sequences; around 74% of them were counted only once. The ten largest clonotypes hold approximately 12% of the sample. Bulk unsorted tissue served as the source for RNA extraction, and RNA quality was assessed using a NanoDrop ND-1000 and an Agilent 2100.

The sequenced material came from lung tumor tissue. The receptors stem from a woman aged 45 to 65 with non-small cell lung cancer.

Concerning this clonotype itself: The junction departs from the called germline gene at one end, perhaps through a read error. DNA for the CDR3: TGTGCCACCAGTGCCGGGACGATCAATCGGGGCTACAAGCAGTGCTTC. Translating it yields CATSAGTINRGYKQCF. This rearrangement joins TRBV24-1 to TRBJ2-7, with D perhaps given as TRBD1 or TRBD2 (5 bases each). The CDR3 runs to 16 residues. The germline CDR1 and CDR2 sequences are KGHDR and SFDVKD.

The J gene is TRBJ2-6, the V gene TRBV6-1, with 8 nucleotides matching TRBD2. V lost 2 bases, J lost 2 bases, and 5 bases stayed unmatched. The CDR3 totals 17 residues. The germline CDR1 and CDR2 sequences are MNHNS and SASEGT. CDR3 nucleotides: TGTGCCAGCAGTGAACAAGCGGGAGTCGCTGGGGCCAACGTCCTGACTTTC. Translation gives CASSEQAGVAGANVLTF.